What follows are 30 T cell receptor beta chains derived from one specimen sequenced in a study of T cell responses to AZD1222 COVID-19 vaccine. TCRdb's copy holds only in-frame clones and misses some; the assay was immunoSEQ multiplex PCR. This sample has more than 55,000 clones; around 80% occur once, and the top ten carry roughly 3.5%. The starting material was peripheral blood, obtained 28 days after the second AZD1222 dose. Receptor source: an adult who received the AZD1222 COVID-19 vaccine.

The count of this clone is one. This chain uses TRBV10-3 with TRBJ2-7; a weak D match, TRBD1 (6 bases). CDR1 and CDR2 from the germline V gene are ENHRY and SYGVKD. The V end was cut by 11 bases, the J end by 6 bases, with 23 bases between. The CDR3 runs 14 residues. In nucleotides, the CDR3 is TGTGCCGTCAAGGACAGTTTAGGGGGTCTCGAGCAGTACTTC. Its protein product is CAVKDSLGGLEQYF.

V and J are TRBV9 and TRBJ2-2; D might be TRBD1 or TRBD2, each matching 6 bases. The V gene's germline CDR1 is SGDLS and CDR2 YYNGEE. Trimming left V 0 bases short and J 0 bases short, with 9 bases between. The CDR3 consists of 16 residues. Here the CDR3 DNA reads TGTGCCAGCAGCGTAGCCGGGGGCGCGAACACCGGGGAGCTGTTTTTT. This codes for CASSVAGGANTGELFF.

This chain links TRBV5-1 with TRBJ2-7; D possibly corresponds to TRBD1 (6 bases). Trimming took off 5 bases at V and 7 bases at J, with 16 bases between the two ends. This CDR3 is built from 13 residues. CDR1 is SGHRS and CDR2 is YFSETQ in the germline V gene. CDR3 in DNA: TGCGCCAGCAGTGAACAGGGCCGCGGGGAGCAGTACTTC. The encoded protein is CASSEQGRGEQYF.

This sequence joins TRBV5-1 and TRBJ2-2; tentative D call: TRBD2 (5 bases). The germline gives CDR1 SGHRS, CDR2 YFSETQ. V lost 2 bases and J 1 base, leaving 9 bases between the germline ends. The CDR3 runs to 15 residues. The CDR3 nucleotides are TGCGCCAGCAGCTTAGGACTGGTGAACACCGGGGAGCTGTTTTTT. Amino acids: CASSLGLVNTGELFF. The full variable domain, in which reference TRBV5-1 and TRBJ2-2 provide the parts outside the CDR3, is KAGVTQTPRYLIKTRGQQVTLSCSPISGHRSVSWYQQTPGQGLQFLFEYFSETQRNKGNFPGRFSGRQFSNSRSEMNVSTLELGDSALYLCASSLGLVNTGELFFGEGSRLTVL.

The chain carries TRBV2 and TRBJ1-6, with D maybe TRBD1 (5 bases). Trimming pared 7 bases from V and 8 bases from J, leaving 12 bases between. Germline CDR1 reads SNHLY; CDR2 reads FYNNEI. This CDR3 has 13 amino acids. In DNA, the CDR3 is TGTGCCAGCATGGGGCAGGGTGATTCACCCCTCCACTTT. Translated: CASMGQGDSPLHF.

This clone was seen a few times. The rearrangement joins TRBV9 to TRBJ2-2, with TRBD2 identical over 10 bases. Germline V CDR1 and CDR2: SGDLS, YYNGEE. The CDR3 is made up of 16 amino acids. V shed 4 bases and J 5 bases; nucleotides not matched to a gene: 8. CDR3 DNA: TGTGCCAGCAGCTCTTTCACTAGCGGGGAGACCGGGGAGCTGTTTTTT. Its translation: CASSSFTSGETGELFF.

This sequence joins TRBV7-9 and TRBJ2-1, with D perhaps given as TRBD1 or TRBD2 (6 bases each). Germline CDR1 is SEHNR and CDR2 is FQNEAQ (reference sequence). V was pared by 6 bases and J by 6 bases, with 15 bases between. This CDR3 region has 14 residues. The DNA for the CDR3 is TGTGCCAGCAGGTCTGGGGGGCCCCGCAATGAGCAGTTCTTC. It translates to CASRSGGPRNEQFF.

V and J are TRBV7-2 and TRBJ1-5; D not certain. V was clipped by 5 bases and J by 9 bases, with 17 bases between them. Germline loops: CDR1 SGHTA, CDR2 FQGNSA. The CDR3 covers 14 residues. In nucleotides, the CDR3 is TGTGCCAGCAGCCCAGCGGACGGGCGGAGGCCCCAGCATTTT. Translation gives CASSPADGRRPQHF.

This chain connects TRBV6-5 to TRBJ1-6; 10 positions agree with TRBD1. CDR3 size: 15 residues. The germline gives CDR1 MNHEY, CDR2 SVGAGI. After removal of 2 bases from V and 8 bases from J, the junction contained 3 bases not matched to a gene. The DNA of the CDR3 is TGTGCCAGCAGTTACGCCGGGACAGGGGATTCACCCCTCCACTTT. It specifies CASSYAGTGDSPLHF.

V and J are TRBV4-2 and TRBJ2-3, with unresolved D. There are 17 residues in the CDR3. Trimming left V 4 bases short and J 5 bases short, with 22 bases between. Germline CDR1 LGHNA, CDR2 YNFKEQ. The CDR3 DNA sequence: TGTGCCAGCAGCCTCCAATCGGGCGGTGGTATGGGAGATACGCAGTATTTT. This codes for CASSLQSGGGMGDTQYF.

CDR3: CASSLGLAGITDTQYF. CDR3 DNA sequence: TGTGCCAGCAGCTTAGGACTAGCGGGAATCACAGATACGCAGTATTTT. The J gene is TRBJ2-3, the V gene TRBV11-3; 11 nucleotides agree with TRBD2. The V gene end was trimmed by 1 base and the J gene end by 2 bases; junction bases not matched to a gene: 2. This CDR3 has 16 residues. Germline CDR1 and CDR2: SGHNT and YENEEA.

This chain links TRBV5-6 with TRBJ1-2; D call uncertain. This CDR3 contains 13 residues. V gave up 0 bases and J gave up 7 bases, with 10 bases separating them. The germline V gene encodes CDR1 SGHDT and CDR2 YYEEEE. CDR3: CASSLARTAGYTF. CDR3 sequence (DNA): TGTGCCAGCAGCTTGGCCAGGACGGCTGGCTACACCTTC. The whole variable domain, filled in from reference TRBV5-6 and TRBJ1-2, reads DAGVTQSPTHLIKTRGQQVTLRCSPKSGHDTVSWYQQALGQGPQFIFQYYEEEERQRGNFPDRFSGHQFPNYSSELNVNALLLGDSALYLCASSLARTAGYTFGSGTRLTVV.

The chain has TRBV6-5 and TRBJ1-6, with a weak D call TRBD1 (6 bases). V dropped 6 bases and J dropped 16 bases, with 13 bases sitting between them. Germline values: CDR1 MNHEY, CDR2 SVGAGI. The CDR3 length is 11 residues. CDR3 in amino acids: CASRVEGELHF. DNA of the CDR3: TGTGCCAGCAGGGTTGAGGGGGAGCTCCACTTT.

V gene TRBV19 combines with J gene TRBJ2-7; 7 bases align to TRBD1. Germline CDR1 reads LNHDA; CDR2 reads SQIVND (reference sequence). The CDR3 has 12 amino acids. Trimming took 5 bases from V and 3 from J; bases not matched to a gene: 1. DNA of the CDR3: TGTGCCAGTAGTCGACAGGGCTACGAGCAGTACTTC. Translating it yields CASSRQGYEQYF.

This clone showed up just a few times. V gene TRBV11-2 combines with J gene TRBJ1-1; D may be TRBD1 (5 bases). Germline CDR1 and CDR2: SGHAT and FQNNGV. V shed 3 bases and J shed 4 bases, with 18 bases lying between them. The CDR3 is 16 amino acids. In DNA form, the CDR3 reads TGTGCCAGCAGCTTGGGAGAATGGGGGGAAGGCACTGAAGCTTTCTTT. Residues: CASSLGEWGEGTEAFF.

In DNA form, the CDR3 reads TGTGCCAGCAGCGGAGGTGGTAGGCAGGGGAACACTGAAGCTTTCTTT. Translating gives CASSGGGRQGNTEAFF. The rearrangement links TRBV9 to TRBJ1-1; weak D call: TRBD1 (5 bases). This CDR3 is 16 amino acids long. V was pared by 3 bases and J by 1 base, with 16 bases between. Germline values: CDR1 SGDLS, CDR2 YYNGEE.

A few counts support this clone. The chain has TRBV19 and TRBJ1-6, with 10 bases lining up with TRBD1. V was pared by 6 bases and J by 7 bases, with 0 bases of the junction left unmatched. The germline CDR1 and CDR2 sequences are LNHDA and SQIVND (reference sequence). There are 13 residues in the CDR3. The chain's CDR3 is CASRTGGNSPLHF. DNA for the CDR3: TGTGCCAGTAGGACAGGGGGCAATTCACCCCTCCACTTT.

V and J are TRBV4-3 and TRBJ1-2; D is unresolved. This CDR3 region has 16 residues. Germline CDR1 reads LGHNA; CDR2 reads YSLEER. Trimming took off 1 base at V and 2 bases at J, with 14 bases between the two ends. CDR3 sequence reads: CASSQVGLGLNYGYTF. The CDR3 DNA reads as TGCGCCAGCAGCCAAGTGGGTCTGGGGTTGAACTATGGCTACACCTTC.

In DNA, the CDR3 is TGTGCCAGCAGCTCACCCAGGGCGGGGGTCCCGACCGGGGAGCTGTTTTTT. Residues: CASSSPRAGVPTGELFF. The rearrangement uses TRBV7-2 and TRBJ2-2, with 7 bases that match TRBD2. This CDR3 has 17 amino acids. Trimming at V came to 4 bases and at J to 5 bases, leaving 13 bases not matched to a gene. Germline CDR1 is SGHTA and CDR2 is FQGNSA. Complete variable domain (other parts from reference TRBV7-2 and TRBJ2-2): GAGVSQSPSNKVTEKGKDVELRCDPISGHTALYWYRQSLGQGLEFLIYFQGNSAPDKSGLPSDRFSAERTGGSVSTLTIQRTQQEDSAVYLCASSSPRAGVPTGELFFGEGSRLTVL.

This chain links TRBV3-1 (or the pseudogene TRBV3-2) with TRBJ2-1, with TRBD1 identical over 7 bases. The CDR3 is 17 amino acids. Germline V gene lookup returns CDR1 LGHDT and CDR2 YNNKEL (reference sequence). The V and J ends lost 2 bases and 3 bases, in that order; junction bases with no gene match: 10. CDR3 coding DNA: TGTGCCAGCAGCCAATGGGCCGGGACAGCCGTCTACAATGAGCAGTTCTTC. Translating gives CASSQWAGTAVYNEQFF.

The J gene is TRBJ1-1, the V gene TRBV6-4, with a tentative D call TRBD1 (6 bases). The CDR3 is 13 amino acids. The V gene's germline CDR1 is MRHNA and CDR2 SNTAGT. The V end lost 7 bases, the J end lost 5 bases, and 14 bases lay between the germline ends. CDR3 coding DNA: TGTGCCAGCACCCACAGGGCAAGGACTGAAGCTTTCTTT. As protein: CASTHRARTEAFF.

The chain is built from TRBV5-1 and TRBJ1-5; no definite D call. The V gene's germline CDR1 is SGHRS and CDR2 YFSETQ. With 0 bases removed from V and 0 bases from J, the gap between germline ends came to 4 bases. This CDR3 comprises 14 residues. The chain's CDR3 is CASSLDGSNQPQHF. The CDR3 coding sequence is TGCGCCAGCAGCTTGGACGGTAGCAATCAGCCCCAGCATTTT.

This CDR3 is CASSERPGASYNEQFF. CDR3 sequence (DNA): TGTGCCAGCAGTGAACGGCCCGGGGCAAGCTACAATGAGCAGTTCTTC. V is TRBV6-1 and J is TRBJ2-1, with D perhaps assigned TRBD1 or TRBD2 (5 bases each). This CDR3 contains 16 residues. V was trimmed by 2 bases and J by 3 bases, leaving 14 bases between them. In germline, CDR1 is MNHNS, CDR2 SASEGT.

V usage is TRBV30 and J usage is TRBJ1-6; no firm D call. Trimming removed 0 bases from V and 9 bases from J, with 15 bases in between. The CDR3 loop spans 15 amino acids. From germline, CDR1 is GTSNPN and CDR2 SVGIG (reference sequence). The CDR3 DNA is TGTGCCTGGAGTGTACGTGGCGTTAGCCGTTCACCCCTCCACTTT. Translation: CAWSVRGVSRSPLHF.

This rearrangement joins TRBV7-9 to TRBJ1-2; a weak D match, TRBD1 (5 bases). Germline lookup yields CDR1 SEHNR and CDR2 FQNEAQ (reference sequence). V was cut by 5 bases and J by 4 bases, with 23 bases left in between. The CDR3 totals 17 residues. DNA for the CDR3: TGTGCCAGCAGCAACGAGGGGAACAGGCAGGGCAGCTATGGCTACACCTTC. It codes for CASSNEGNRQGSYGYTF.

The rearrangement links TRBV11-2 to TRBJ2-3; 11 nucleotides align to TRBD2. The CDR3 loop spans 15 amino acids. CDR1 is SGHAT and CDR2 is FQNNGV in the germline V gene. Trimming took 5 bases from V and 10 from J; bases not matched to a gene: 11. DNA of the CDR3: TGTGCCAGCAGCCCTAGGACTAGCGGGTACTTTGCGCAGTATTTT. Encoded protein: CASSPRTSGYFAQYF.

V is TRBV7-2 and J is TRBJ1-2, with D perhaps matching TRBD1 (6 bases). Germline V lookup: CDR1 SGHTA, CDR2 FQGNSA. The germline V and J ends were trimmed by 5 bases and 4 bases, with 17 bases remaining between them. CDR3 length: 15 residues. This CDR3 is CASSPGQPTGYGYTF. The CDR3 nucleotides are TGTGCCAGCAGCCCCGGACAGCCGACTGGCTATGGCTACACCTTC.

The V gene is TRBV2, the J gene TRBJ2-6, with a possible D match to TRBD2 (6 bases). This CDR3 has 16 residues. Trimming removed 3 bases at V and 2 bases at J, with 11 bases between. Germline lookup yields CDR1 SNHLY and CDR2 FYNNEI. The CDR3 nucleotides read TGTGCCAGCAGTGAGGAAGGCGGGGCTGGGGCCAACGTCCTGACTTTC. Protein: CASSEEGGAGANVLTF.

This clone was observed a handful of times. The chain couples TRBV7-9 to TRBJ2-1; 8 bases are shared with TRBD1. This CDR3 is built from 15 residues. Germline lookup yields CDR1 SEHNR and CDR2 FQNEAQ (reference sequence). With V trimmed by 4 bases and J by 9 bases, 11 bases remained unmatched. DNA of the CDR3: TGTGCCAGCAGCTCAGGCCAGACAGGGGATACTGAGCAGTTCTTC. This sequence encodes CASSSGQTGDTEQFF.

This chain links TRBV7-8 with TRBJ2-3; D assignment may be TRBD1 or TRBD2 (5 bases each). This CDR3 contains 15 residues. Germline V gene data show CDR1 as SGHVS and CDR2 as FQNEAQ. V gave up 5 bases and J gave up 0 bases, with 12 bases separating them. CDR3 amino acids: CASSRGPGSTDTQYF. CDR3 DNA: TGTGCCAGCAGCCGAGGGCCAGGGAGCACAGATACGCAGTATTTT.